Below, one T cell receptor beta chain is given with its context. What it binds is not known. The data originate from a study of T cell responses to AZD1222 COVID-19 vaccine. Turning to the study itself: It was second doses at about 4 or about 12 weeks that were pooled.

CDR1 is SGHNT and CDR2 is YENEEA in the germline V gene. The CDR3 is 12 amino acids. The V end was cut by 7 bases, the J end by 10 bases, with 15 bases between. Measured with immunoSEQ multiplex PCR; TCRdb has only the in-frame clones, and not every one. The sample carries around 140,000 clones, 80% to 90% recorded once. Findings of the study overall: Nearly half of spike-specific TCRs reportedly go after variant regions that carry no mutations. Spike-specific TCR breadth and depth grew following two AZD1222 doses. Repertoire samples came only from after the peak T cell response.

The sample was peripheral blood, taken on day 0 of AZD1222 vaccination. V usage is TRBV11-3 and J usage is TRBJ2-3; D gene ambiguous. The receptor comes from an adult in good health. The CDR3 DNA sequence: TGTGCCAGCACGACCTCGGCTAATTCGCAGTATTTT. Protein product: CASTTSANSQYF.